Shown below are 32 T cell receptor beta chains from a single sample sequenced in a study of blood T cell repertoires in COVID-19. The repertoire was sequenced with immunoSEQ multiplex PCR; TCRdb's copy has only in-frame clones and lacks some. The sample carries roughly 270,000 clones, 85% recorded once. Input material: PBMCs or T cells enriched from blood (not recorded which). The source of these receptors is a woman aged 50 to 65 who had recovered from COVID-19.

The chain carries TRBV9 and TRBJ2-7; possibly TRBD2 for D (6 bases). This CDR3 region has 14 residues. Germline assignment: CDR1 SGDLS and CDR2 YYNGEE. With 3 bases removed from V and 7 bases from J, the gap between germline ends came to 17 bases. The CDR3 nucleotides are TGTGCCAGCAGCGATGGGGCCGGGGGATGGGAGCAGTACTTC. Its translation: CASSDGAGGWEQYF.

DNA for the CDR3: TGTGCCAGCAGCTTAGGGAGGACCTATGCAACTAATGAAAAACTGTTTTTT. Translated: CASSLGRTYATNEKLFF. The chain joins TRBV7-9 to TRBJ1-4; D is undetermined. The CDR3 length is 17 residues. Trimming stripped 1 base from V and 0 bases from J, with 12 bases between. The germline V gene encodes CDR1 SEHNR and CDR2 FQNEAQ (reference sequence).

The rearrangement links TRBV18 to TRBJ1-2, with D perhaps TRBD1 (5 bases). Germline CDR1 KGHSH, CDR2 LQKENI. The CDR3 extends over 13 amino acids. The germline V and J ends were trimmed by 3 bases and 6 bases, with 11 bases remaining between them. The CDR3 region is CASSPGQADGYTF. CDR3 DNA: TGTGCCAGCTCACCGGGGCAGGCCGATGGCTACACCTTC. The full variable domain, with the rest looked up from reference TRBV18 and TRBJ1-2, is NAGVMQNPRHLVRRRGQEARLRCSPMKGHSHVYWYRQLPEEGLKFMVYLQKENIIDESGMPKERFSAEFPKEGPSILRIQQVVRGDSAAYFCASSPGQADGYTFGSGTRLTVV.

Concerning this clone: The same CDR3 is also encoded by other DNA sequences in this sample. The chain couples TRBV7-2 to TRBJ1-1; D unresolved. Germline values: CDR1 SGHTA, CDR2 FQGNSA. The CDR3 covers 13 residues. V lost 4 bases and J lost 1, with 7 bases in between. CDR3 amino acids: CASSSTRNTEAFF. CDR3 nucleotides: TGTGCCAGCAGCTCCACAAGGAACACTGAAGCTTTCTTT.

The chain joins TRBV5-8 to TRBJ1-1, with D unresolved. CDR3 length: 15 residues. CDR1 SGHTS and CDR2 YDEGEE come from the germline V gene. V was shortened by 0 bases and J by 2 bases, with 11 bases between the two germline ends. DNA of the CDR3: TGTGCCAGCAGCTTGGGTGTAGCACGAAACACTGAAGCTTTCTTT. The encoded protein is CASSLGVARNTEAFF.

The gene calls are TRBV28 and TRBJ1-5; 8 bases are a match to TRBD1. V trimming: 5 bases; J trimming: 5 bases; junction bases outside the gene matches: 8. Germline V gene lookup returns CDR1 MDHEN and CDR2 SYDVKM. CDR3 size: 15 residues. The CDR3 is CASSRGQGIHQPQHF. CDR3 coding DNA: TGTGCCAGCAGTCGTGGACAGGGCATCCATCAGCCCCAGCATTTT.

This clone occurred a few times. For the CDR3, the DNA is TGTGCCTGGAGTAGGACACAAACTAACTATGGCTACACCTTC. It encodes CAWSRTQTNYGYTF. The V gene is TRBV30, the J gene TRBJ1-2; D is possibly TRBD1 (5 bases). The germline gives CDR1 GTSNPN, CDR2 SVGIG (reference sequence). V dropped 2 bases and J dropped 0 bases, with 10 bases sitting between them. The CDR3 extends over 14 amino acids.

This chain connects TRBV30 to TRBJ2-5; 10 nucleotides line up with TRBD2. The CDR3 sequence is 14 residues long. Germline CDR1 GTSNPN, CDR2 SVGIG (reference sequence). Losses at the gene ends were 4 bases for V and 5 bases for J; bases not matched to a gene: 7. CDR3 amino acids: CAWKSGRAGETQYF. CDR3 DNA: TGTGCCTGGAAAAGCGGGAGGGCCGGGGAGACCCAGTACTTC.

The V and J genes are TRBV18 and TRBJ1-6, with TRBD1 matching over 9 bases. The CDR3 loop spans 14 amino acids. J gave up 10 bases and V 3 bases, and 4 bases lay outside the gene matches. Germline CDR1 KGHSH, CDR2 LQKENI. The CDR3 DNA is TGTGCCAGCTCACCGCCGGGACAGGGCTCACCCCTCCACTTT. It translates to CASSPPGQGSPLHF.

This chain uses TRBV28 with TRBJ1-1; 10 nucleotides line up with TRBD1. Per the germline V gene, CDR1 is MDHEN and CDR2 is SYDVKM. This CDR3 has 14 residues. Germline trimming cut 5 bases from V and 4 bases from J; bases unmatched to any gene: 4. The CDR3 loop is CASSRRTGGTEAFF. The CDR3 bases are TGTGCCAGCAGTCGGAGGACAGGGGGCACTGAAGCTTTCTTT.

The chain links TRBV28 to TRBJ1-2; the match to TRBD1 covers 9 bases. The CDR3 loop spans 15 amino acids. Germline-derived CDR1 and CDR2 are MDHEN and SYDVKM. With V trimmed by 3 bases and J by 5 bases, 7 bases remained unmatched. CDR3 nucleotides: TGTGCCAGCAGTTTTATGGGGACAGGGTCATATGGCTACACCTTC. It is translated as CASSFMGTGSYGYTF.

A note on this clone: The sample holds other DNA sequences that translate to the same CDR3. This chain links TRBV2 with TRBJ2-2; 8 positions agree with TRBD1. The CDR3 totals 15 residues. The V gene end was trimmed by 6 bases and the J gene end by 1 base; junction bases not matched to a gene: 4. Germline values: CDR1 SNHLY, CDR2 FYNNEI. CDR3 loop: CASSGQGLNTGELFF. The DNA for the CDR3 is TGTGCCAGCAGCGGACAGGGATTGAACACCGGGGAGCTGTTTTTT.

This sequence joins TRBV10-1 and TRBJ2-1; 8 bases agree with TRBD1. V lost 4 bases, J lost 7 bases, and 9 bases stayed unmatched. From germline, CDR1 is WNHNN and CDR2 SYGVQD (reference sequence). The CDR3 has 15 amino acids. Here the CDR3 DNA reads TGCGCCAGCAGTGGAAGAGGGACAGGTACAAATGAGCAGTTCTTC. Translating it yields CASSGRGTGTNEQFF.

The chain couples TRBV30 to TRBJ2-7; 10 bases map to TRBD1. Germline trimming cut 3 bases from V and 4 bases from J; bases unmatched to any gene: 3. CDR3 size: 13 residues. In germline, CDR1 is GTSNPN, CDR2 SVGIG (reference sequence). The CDR3 reads CAWRGTGAYEQYF. The CDR3 region has the DNA TGTGCCTGGAGAGGGACAGGGGCGTACGAGCAGTACTTC.

The gene calls are TRBV19 and TRBJ1-5; D ambiguous. The germline gives CDR1 LNHDA, CDR2 SQIVND (reference sequence). Trimming shortened V by 1 base and J by 7 bases, and 8 bases separated the two germline ends. The CDR3 extends over 13 amino acids. The CDR3 nucleotides are TGTGCCAGTAGTATAGGAACAGTCCAGCCCCAGCATTTT. It codes for CASSIGTVQPQHF.

The rearrangement links TRBV7-9 to TRBJ2-7; D is perhaps TRBD1 (5 bases). Germline CDR1 is SEHNR and CDR2 is FQNEAQ (reference sequence). The CDR3 extends over 15 amino acids. Deletions cut 2 bases from V and 2 bases from J, with 13 bases between. CDR3 sequence (DNA): TGTGCCAGCAGCTTATCAGGGCTTACCACCTACGAGCAGTACTTC. It is translated as CASSLSGLTTYEQYF.

In DNA, the CDR3 is TGTGCCACCAGCAGAGGAGACGGGAACTATGGCTACACCTTC. Translated: CATSRGDGNYGYTF. This chain connects TRBV15 to TRBJ1-2, with D hard to call. This CDR3 contains 14 residues. V was shortened by 1 base and J by 2 bases, with 8 bases between the two germline ends. The germline gives CDR1 LNHNV, CDR2 YYDKDF (reference sequence). The complete variable domain, with remaining parts taken from reference TRBV15 and TRBJ1-2, reads DAMVIQNPRYQVTQFGKPVTLSCSQTLNHNVMYWYQQKSSQAPKLLFHYYDKDFNNEADTPDNFQSRRPNTSFCFLDIRSPGLGDTAMYLCATSRGDGNYGYTFGSGTRLTVV.

The chain uses TRBV11-2 and TRBJ1-5; 9 bases are shared with TRBD1. The J segment lost 2 bases and the V segment lost 4 bases, leaving 3 bases of the junction unmatched. CDR1 is SGHAT, CDR2 FQNNGV, per germline. CDR3 length equals 15 residues. CDR3 in amino acids: CASSSTGGGNQPQHF. CDR3 DNA: TGTGCCAGCAGCTCTACAGGGGGCGGCAATCAGCCCCAGCATTTT.

The chain is built from TRBV7-9 and TRBJ2-1; TRBD1 aligns across 10 bases. J lost 13 bases, V lost 5 bases, and 2 bases had no gene match. This CDR3 is built from 11 residues. The V gene's germline CDR1 is SEHNR and CDR2 FQNEAQ (reference sequence). The CDR3 sequence is CASSRDRGQFF. The CDR3 nucleotides are TGTGCCAGCAGCCGGGACAGGGGTCAGTTCTTC.

The DNA for the CDR3 is TGTGCCAGCTCACCAGGAGGCTCTGGAAACACCATATATTTT. Protein: CASSPGGSGNTIYF. The rearrangement uses TRBV18 and TRBJ1-3, with no clear D. This CDR3 region has 14 residues. V lost 2 bases, J lost 0 bases, and 5 bases lay in between. Germline values: CDR1 KGHSH, CDR2 LQKENI. Looking up the rest from reference TRBV18 and TRBJ1-3 gives the full variable domain: NAGVMQNPRHLVRRRGQEARLRCSPMKGHSHVYWYRQLPEEGLKFMVYLQKENIIDESGMPKERFSAEFPKEGPSILRIQQVVRGDSAAYFCASSPGGSGNTIYFGEGSWLTVV.

In its sample, this clone was seen a few times. The V gene is TRBV5-6, the J gene TRBJ2-7; 8 bases align to TRBD1. Germline CDR1 and CDR2: SGHDT and YYEEEE. After removal of 3 bases from V and 5 bases from J, the junction contained 13 bases not matched to a gene. CDR3 length: 16 residues. The CDR3 loop reads CASSSYAGTGIDEQYF. The DNA for the CDR3 is TGTGCCAGCAGCTCGTACGCCGGGACAGGTATCGACGAGCAGTACTTC.

The chain uses TRBV10-1 and TRBJ2-2, with TRBD2 matching over 13 bases. From germline, CDR1 is WNHNN and CDR2 SYGVQD (reference sequence). V was clipped by 4 bases and J by 0 bases; unmatched bases: 2. The CDR3 extends over 17 amino acids. The CDR3 sequence is CASSGTSGGPNTGELFF. In DNA, the CDR3 is TGCGCCAGCAGTGGGACTAGCGGGGGACCGAACACCGGGGAGCTGTTTTTT.

The chain links TRBV7-2 to TRBJ2-5; the match to TRBD2 covers 8 bases. The germline V gene encodes CDR1 SGHTA and CDR2 FQGNSA. V lost 2 bases and J lost 5; bases outside the gene matches: 13. This CDR3 spans 17 amino acids. The DNA for the CDR3 is TGTGCCAGCAGCTTACGTCCGGGGGGGCCTCCTCTGGAGACCCAGTACTTC. Protein: CASSLRPGGPPLETQYF.

The chain uses TRBV30 and TRBJ2-3; 12 positions agree with TRBD2. Germline trimming cut 2 bases from V and 7 bases from J; bases unmatched to any gene: 7. The germline gives CDR1 GTSNPN, CDR2 SVGIG (reference sequence). This CDR3 comprises 15 residues. The CDR3 DNA is TGTGCCTGGAGTCCTAGCGGGAGGGCCCCTCATACGCAGTATTTT. It specifies CAWSPSGRAPHTQYF.

This clone came up once. The chain has TRBV5-1 and TRBJ2-7; tentative D call: TRBD1 (6 bases). The germline gives CDR1 SGHRS, CDR2 YFSETQ. Trimming removed 4 bases at V and 1 base at J, with 12 bases between. The CDR3 runs to 14 residues. Written as DNA, the CDR3 is TGCGCCAGCAGCCTGGACAGTTTTTCCTACGAGCAGTACTTC. Residues: CASSLDSFSYEQYF.

This clone has more than one count but fewer than ten. V gene TRBV12-3 or TRBV12-4 combines with J gene TRBJ2-7, with unresolved D. The CDR3 has 13 amino acids. Trimming cost V 1 base and J 0 bases, with 4 bases left between them. This chain's CDR3 is CASSLVSSYEQYF. CDR3 coding DNA: TGTGCCAGCAGTTTAGTCAGCTCCTACGAGCAGTACTTC.

In this sample, this clone turned up a few times. V gene TRBV7-9 combines with J gene TRBJ1-2, with 7 bases that match TRBD1. This CDR3 region has 15 residues. Germline V gene sequence: CDR1 SEHNR, CDR2 FQNEAQ (reference sequence). Unmatched junction bases numbered 9, after V lost 1 base and J lost 7 bases. The CDR3 coding sequence is TGTGCCAGCAGCTTAGACCTTGAGGGGGCAGTTGGCTACACCTTC. It is translated as CASSLDLEGAVGYTF. The whole variable domain, remainder taken from reference TRBV7-9 and TRBJ1-2, is DTGVSQNPRHKITKRGQNVTFRCDPISEHNRLYWYRQTLGQGPEFLTYFQNEAQLEKSRLLSDRFSAERPKGSFSTLEIQRTEQGDSAMYLCASSLDLEGAVGYTFGSGTRLTVV.

This chain connects TRBV29-1 to TRBJ2-7; TRBD2 matches at 14 bases. V was pared by 6 bases and J by 5 bases, with 6 bases of the junction left unmatched. Germline V gene lookup returns CDR1 SQVTM and CDR2 ANQGSEA. This CDR3 is 14 amino acids long. CDR3 in DNA: TGCAGCGTCGGGACTAGCGGGAGCGGGAACGAGCAGTACTTC. This codes for CSVGTSGSGNEQYF.

This clone was detected only once. This sequence joins TRBV4-1 and TRBJ2-5; TRBD1 aligns across 7 bases. V was pared by 0 bases and J by 4 bases, with 2 bases of the junction left unmatched. Germline V gives CDR1 MGHRA, CDR2 YSYEKL. The CDR3 is 14 residues long. This chain's CDR3 is CASSQEGGAETQYF. The DNA for the CDR3 is TGCGCCAGCAGCCAAGAAGGGGGCGCAGAGACCCAGTACTTC.

The chain has TRBV27 and TRBJ1-4, with D maybe TRBD1 (5 bases). Between the trimmed V and J ends, which lost 5 bases and 0 bases, there was a span of 13 bases. The CDR3 is made up of 16 amino acids. Germline V gene sequence: CDR1 MNHEY, CDR2 SMNVEV (reference sequence). As DNA, the CDR3 is TGTGCCAGCAGTCCCCACAGGTTATCAACTAATGAAAAACTGTTTTTT. The encoded protein is CASSPHRLSTNEKLFF.

This clone was recorded a few times. This sequence joins TRBV30 and TRBJ1-1; possibly TRBD1 for D (6 bases). CDR3 size: 14 residues. The V gene's germline CDR1 is GTSNPN and CDR2 SVGIG (reference sequence). The V end lost 4 bases, the J end lost 5 bases, and 17 bases lay between the germline ends. This CDR3 reads CAWTPGLQGTEAFF. The CDR3 DNA is TGTGCCTGGACCCCGGGGCTACAGGGTACTGAAGCTTTCTTT.

V and J are TRBV7-9 and TRBJ2-5; the D gene is possibly TRBD2 (5 bases). Trimming shortened V by 3 bases and J by 4 bases, and 12 bases separated the two germline ends. Looked up from germline, CDR1 is SEHNR and CDR2 is FQNEAQ (reference sequence). The CDR3 totals 14 residues. The CDR3 loop is CASSLALAGETQYF. In DNA, the CDR3 is TGTGCCAGCAGCTTGGCCCTAGCAGGAGAGACCCAGTACTTC.